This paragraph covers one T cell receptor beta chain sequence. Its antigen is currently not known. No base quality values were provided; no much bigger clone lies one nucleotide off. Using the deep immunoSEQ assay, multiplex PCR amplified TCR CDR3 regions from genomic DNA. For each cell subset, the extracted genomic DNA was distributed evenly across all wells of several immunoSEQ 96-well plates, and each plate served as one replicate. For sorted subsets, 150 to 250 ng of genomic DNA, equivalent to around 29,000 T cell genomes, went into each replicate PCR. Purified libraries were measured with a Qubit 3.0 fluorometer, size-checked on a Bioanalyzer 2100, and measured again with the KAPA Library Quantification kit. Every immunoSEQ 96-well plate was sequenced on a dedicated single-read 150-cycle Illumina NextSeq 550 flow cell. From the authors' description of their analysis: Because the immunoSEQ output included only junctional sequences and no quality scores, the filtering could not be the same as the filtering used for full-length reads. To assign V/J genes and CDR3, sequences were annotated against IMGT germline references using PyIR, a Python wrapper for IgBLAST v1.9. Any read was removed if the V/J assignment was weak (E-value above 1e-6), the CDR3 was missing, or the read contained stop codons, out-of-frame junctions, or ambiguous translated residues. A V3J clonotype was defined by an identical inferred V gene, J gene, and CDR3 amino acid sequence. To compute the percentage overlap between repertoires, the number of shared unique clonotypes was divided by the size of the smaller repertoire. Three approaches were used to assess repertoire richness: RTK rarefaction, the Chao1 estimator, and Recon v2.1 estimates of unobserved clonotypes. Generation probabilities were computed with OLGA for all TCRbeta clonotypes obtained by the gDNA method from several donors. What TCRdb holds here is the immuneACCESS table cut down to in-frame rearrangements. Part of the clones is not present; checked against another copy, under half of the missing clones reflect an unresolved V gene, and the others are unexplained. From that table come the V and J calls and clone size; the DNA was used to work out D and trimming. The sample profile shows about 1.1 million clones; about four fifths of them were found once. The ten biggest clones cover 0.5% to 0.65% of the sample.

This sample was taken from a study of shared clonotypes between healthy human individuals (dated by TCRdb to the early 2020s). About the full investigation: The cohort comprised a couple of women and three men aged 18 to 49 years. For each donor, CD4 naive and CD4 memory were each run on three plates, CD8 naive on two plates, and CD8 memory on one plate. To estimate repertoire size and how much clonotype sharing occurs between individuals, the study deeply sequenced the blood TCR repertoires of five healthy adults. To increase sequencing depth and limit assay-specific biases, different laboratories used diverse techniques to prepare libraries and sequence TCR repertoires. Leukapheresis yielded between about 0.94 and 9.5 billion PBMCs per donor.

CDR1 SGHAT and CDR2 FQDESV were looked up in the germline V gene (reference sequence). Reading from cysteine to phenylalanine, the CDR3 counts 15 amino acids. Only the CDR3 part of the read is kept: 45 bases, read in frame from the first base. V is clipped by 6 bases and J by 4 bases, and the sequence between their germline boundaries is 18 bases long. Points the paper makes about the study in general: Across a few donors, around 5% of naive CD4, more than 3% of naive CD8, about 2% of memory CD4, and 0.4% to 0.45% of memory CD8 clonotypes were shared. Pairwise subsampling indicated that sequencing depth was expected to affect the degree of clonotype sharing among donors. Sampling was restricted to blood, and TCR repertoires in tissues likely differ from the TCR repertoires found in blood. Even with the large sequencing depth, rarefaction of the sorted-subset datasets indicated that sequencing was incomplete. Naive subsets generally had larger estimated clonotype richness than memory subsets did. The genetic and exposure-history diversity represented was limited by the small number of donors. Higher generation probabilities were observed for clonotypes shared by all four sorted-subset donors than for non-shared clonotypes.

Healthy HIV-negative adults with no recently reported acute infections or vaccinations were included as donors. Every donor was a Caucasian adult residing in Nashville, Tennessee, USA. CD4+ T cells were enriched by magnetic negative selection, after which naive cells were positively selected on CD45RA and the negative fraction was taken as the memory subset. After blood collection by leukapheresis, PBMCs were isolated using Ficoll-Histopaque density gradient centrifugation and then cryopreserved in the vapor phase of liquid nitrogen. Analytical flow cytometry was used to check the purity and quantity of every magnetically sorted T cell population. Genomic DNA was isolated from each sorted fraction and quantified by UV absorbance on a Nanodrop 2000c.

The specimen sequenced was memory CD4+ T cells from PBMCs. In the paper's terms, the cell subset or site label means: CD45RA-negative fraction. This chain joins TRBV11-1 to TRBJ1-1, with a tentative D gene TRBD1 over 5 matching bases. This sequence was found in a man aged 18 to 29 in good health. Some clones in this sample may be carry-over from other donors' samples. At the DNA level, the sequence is TGTGCCAGCAGGCCTACTATCAGGGTTACCACTGAAGCTTTCTTT. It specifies CASRPTIRVTTEAFF.